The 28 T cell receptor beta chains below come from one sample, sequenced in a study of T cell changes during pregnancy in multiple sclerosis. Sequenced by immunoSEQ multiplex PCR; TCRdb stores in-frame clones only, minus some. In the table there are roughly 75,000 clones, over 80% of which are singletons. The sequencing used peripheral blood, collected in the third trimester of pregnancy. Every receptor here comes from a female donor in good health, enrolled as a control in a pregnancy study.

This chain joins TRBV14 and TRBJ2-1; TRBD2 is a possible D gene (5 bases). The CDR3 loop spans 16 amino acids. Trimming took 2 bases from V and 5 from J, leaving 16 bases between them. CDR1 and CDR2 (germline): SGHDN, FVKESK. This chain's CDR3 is CASSQRGRTTDNEQFF. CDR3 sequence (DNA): TGTGCCAGCAGCCAACGAGGGCGGACGACGGACAATGAGCAGTTCTTC.

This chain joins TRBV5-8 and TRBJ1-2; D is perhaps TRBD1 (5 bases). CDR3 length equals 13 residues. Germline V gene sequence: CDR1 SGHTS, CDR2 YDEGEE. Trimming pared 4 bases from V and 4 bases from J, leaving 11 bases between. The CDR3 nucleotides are TGTGCCAGCAGCCCGGGGGTCCCCTATGGCTACACCTTC. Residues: CASSPGVPYGYTF. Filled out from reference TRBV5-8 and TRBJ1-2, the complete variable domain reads EAGVTQSPTHLIKTRGQQATLRCSPISGHTSVYWYQQALGLGLQFLLWYDEGEERNRGNFPPRFSGRQFPNYSSELNVNALELEDSALYLCASSPGVPYGYTFGSGTRLTVV.

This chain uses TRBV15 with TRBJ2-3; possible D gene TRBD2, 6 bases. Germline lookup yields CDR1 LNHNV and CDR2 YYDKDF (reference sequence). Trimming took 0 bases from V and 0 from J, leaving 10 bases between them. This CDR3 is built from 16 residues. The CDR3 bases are TGTGCCACCAGCAGAGACGGGGGTCCTAGCACAGATACGCAGTATTTT. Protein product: CATSRDGGPSTDTQYF.

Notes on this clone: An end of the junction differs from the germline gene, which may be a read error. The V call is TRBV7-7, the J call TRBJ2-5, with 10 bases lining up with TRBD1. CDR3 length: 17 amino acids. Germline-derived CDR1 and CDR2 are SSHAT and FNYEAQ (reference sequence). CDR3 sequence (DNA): TGTGCTAGCAGCTCTCTGACATCCGGGACAGGGGAGCAGACCCAGTACTTC. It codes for CASSSLTSGTGEQTQYF.

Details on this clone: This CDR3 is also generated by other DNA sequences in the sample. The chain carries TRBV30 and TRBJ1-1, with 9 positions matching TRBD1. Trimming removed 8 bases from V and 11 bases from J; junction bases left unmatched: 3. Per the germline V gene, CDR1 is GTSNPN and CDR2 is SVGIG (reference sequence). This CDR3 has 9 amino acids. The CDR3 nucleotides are TGTGCCGGACAGGGGTTGGCTTTCTTT. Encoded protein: CAGQGLAFF.

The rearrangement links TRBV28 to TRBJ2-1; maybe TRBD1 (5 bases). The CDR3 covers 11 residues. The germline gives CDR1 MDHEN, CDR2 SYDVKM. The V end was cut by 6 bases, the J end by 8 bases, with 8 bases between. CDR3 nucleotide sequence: TGTGCCAGCAGCTTCAGGGATGAGCAGTTCTTC. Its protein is CASSFRDEQFF.

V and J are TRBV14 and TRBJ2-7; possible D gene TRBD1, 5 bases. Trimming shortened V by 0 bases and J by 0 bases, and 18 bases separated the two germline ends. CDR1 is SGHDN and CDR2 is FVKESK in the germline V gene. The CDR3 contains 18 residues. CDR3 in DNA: TGTGCCAGCAGCCAAGATAGGGGTGCTAGTCGAGGCTCCTACGAGCAGTACTTC. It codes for CASSQDRGASRGSYEQYF.

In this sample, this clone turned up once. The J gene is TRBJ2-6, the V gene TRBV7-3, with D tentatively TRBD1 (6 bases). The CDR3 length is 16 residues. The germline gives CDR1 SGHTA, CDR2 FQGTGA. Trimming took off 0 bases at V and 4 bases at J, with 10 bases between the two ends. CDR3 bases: TGTGCCAGCAGCTTAACGGGGGCAGTCGGGGCCAACGTCCTGACTTTC. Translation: CASSLTGAVGANVLTF.

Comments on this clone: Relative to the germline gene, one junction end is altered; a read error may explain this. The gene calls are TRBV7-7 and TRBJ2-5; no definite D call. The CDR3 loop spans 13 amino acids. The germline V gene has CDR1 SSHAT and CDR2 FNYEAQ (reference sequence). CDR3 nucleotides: TGTGCTAGCAGCTTAAATATTCAAGAGACCCAGTACTTC. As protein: CASSLNIQETQYF.

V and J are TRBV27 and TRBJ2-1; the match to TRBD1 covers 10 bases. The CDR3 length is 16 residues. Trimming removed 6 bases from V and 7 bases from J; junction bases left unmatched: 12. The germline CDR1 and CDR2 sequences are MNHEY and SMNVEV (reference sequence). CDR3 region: CASRPHRDRGLNEQFF. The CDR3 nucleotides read TGTGCCAGCAGACCTCACCGGGACAGGGGCTTAAATGAGCAGTTCTTC.

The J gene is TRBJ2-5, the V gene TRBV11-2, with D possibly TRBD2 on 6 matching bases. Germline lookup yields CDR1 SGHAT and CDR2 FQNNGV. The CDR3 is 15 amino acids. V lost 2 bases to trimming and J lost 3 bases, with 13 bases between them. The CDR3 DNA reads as TGTGCCAGCAGCTTAACGTGGACTACAAAAGAGACCCAGTACTTC. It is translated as CASSLTWTTKETQYF.

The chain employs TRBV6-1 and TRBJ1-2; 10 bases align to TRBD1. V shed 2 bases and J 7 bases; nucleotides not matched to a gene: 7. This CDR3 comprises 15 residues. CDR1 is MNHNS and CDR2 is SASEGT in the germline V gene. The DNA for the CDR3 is TGTGCCAGCAGTGAAAGCGACAGGGGGCGAGCTGGCTACACCTTC. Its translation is CASSESDRGRAGYTF.

The CDR3 loop reads CASGLEGARTDTQYF. The CDR3 DNA is TGTGCTAGTGGTTTGGAGGGGGCGCGGACAGATACGCAGTATTTT. The gene calls are TRBV12-5 and TRBJ2-3; 7 nucleotides line up with TRBD1. Per the germline V gene, CDR1 is LGHNT and CDR2 is FRNRAP. The CDR3 loop spans 15 amino acids. The V gene end was trimmed by 1 base and the J gene end by 3 bases; junction bases not matched to a gene: 4.

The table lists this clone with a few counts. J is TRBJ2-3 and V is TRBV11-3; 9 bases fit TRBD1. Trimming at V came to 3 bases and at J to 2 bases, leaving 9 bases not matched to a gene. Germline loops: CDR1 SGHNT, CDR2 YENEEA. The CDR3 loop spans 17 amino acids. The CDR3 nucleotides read TGTGCCAGCAGCTTGGTCCACGGGACAGGGTCCACAGATACGCAGTATTTT. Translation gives CASSLVHGTGSTDTQYF.

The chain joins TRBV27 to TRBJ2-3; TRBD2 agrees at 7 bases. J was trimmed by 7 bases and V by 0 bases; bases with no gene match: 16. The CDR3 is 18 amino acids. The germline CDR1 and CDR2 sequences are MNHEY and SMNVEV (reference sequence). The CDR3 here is CASSLSSPNGAGYNTQYF. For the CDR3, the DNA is TGTGCCAGCAGTTTATCGTCTCCCAATGGAGCGGGATACAATACGCAGTATTTT.

CDR3 region: CASSYSDRRGNTIYF. For the CDR3, the DNA is TGTGCCAGCAGTTACTCCGACAGGAGGGGAAACACCATATATTTT. The genes are TRBV6-5 and TRBJ1-3; weak D call: TRBD1 (6 bases). CDR1 is MNHEY and CDR2 is SVGAGI in the germline V gene. The CDR3 is 15 residues long. With 0 bases removed from V and 4 bases from J, the gap between germline ends came to 10 bases.

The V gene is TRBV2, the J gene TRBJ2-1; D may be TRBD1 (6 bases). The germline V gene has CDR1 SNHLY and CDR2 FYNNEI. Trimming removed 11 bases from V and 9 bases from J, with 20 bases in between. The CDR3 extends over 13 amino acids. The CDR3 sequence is CAGGRSRAGEQFF. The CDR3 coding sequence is TGTGCCGGGGGCAGGTCCAGGGCGGGTGAGCAGTTCTTC.

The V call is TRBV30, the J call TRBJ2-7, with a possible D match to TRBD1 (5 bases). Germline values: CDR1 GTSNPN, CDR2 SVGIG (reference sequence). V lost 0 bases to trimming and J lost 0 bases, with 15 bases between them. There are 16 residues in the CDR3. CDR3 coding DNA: TGTGCCTGGAGTGTTTGGGTAGGGGCTGGCTCCTACGAGCAGTACTTC. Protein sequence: CAWSVWVGAGSYEQYF.

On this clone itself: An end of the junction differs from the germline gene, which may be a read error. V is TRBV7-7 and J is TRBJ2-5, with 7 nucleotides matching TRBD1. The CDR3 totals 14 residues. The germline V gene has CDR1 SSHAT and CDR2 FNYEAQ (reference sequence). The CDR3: CASSQGQLQETQYF. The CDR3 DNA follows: TGTGCTAGCAGCCAGGGACAGCTCCAAGAGACCCAGTACTTC.

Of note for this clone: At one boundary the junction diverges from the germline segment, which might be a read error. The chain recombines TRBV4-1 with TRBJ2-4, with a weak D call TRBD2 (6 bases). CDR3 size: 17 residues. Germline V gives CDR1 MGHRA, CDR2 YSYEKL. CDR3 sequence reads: CASSQVAGGVGDSSLDF. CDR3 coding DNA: TGCGCCAGCAGCCAAGTTGCTGGTGGGGTCGGGGACTCGTCGCTAGACTTC.

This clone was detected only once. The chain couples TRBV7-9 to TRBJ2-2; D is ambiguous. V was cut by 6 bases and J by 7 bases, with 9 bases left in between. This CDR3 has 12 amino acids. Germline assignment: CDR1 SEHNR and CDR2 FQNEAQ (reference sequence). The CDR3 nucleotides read TGTGCCAGCAGAAGAATCAGCGGGGAGCTGTTTTTT. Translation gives CASRRISGELFF.

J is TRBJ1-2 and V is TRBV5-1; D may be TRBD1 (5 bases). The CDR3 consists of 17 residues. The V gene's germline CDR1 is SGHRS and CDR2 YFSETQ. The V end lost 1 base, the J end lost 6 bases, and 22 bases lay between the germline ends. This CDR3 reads CASSLQGSPGGFDGYTF. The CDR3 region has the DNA TGCGCCAGCAGCTTGCAGGGCAGCCCCGGGGGATTCGATGGCTACACCTTC.

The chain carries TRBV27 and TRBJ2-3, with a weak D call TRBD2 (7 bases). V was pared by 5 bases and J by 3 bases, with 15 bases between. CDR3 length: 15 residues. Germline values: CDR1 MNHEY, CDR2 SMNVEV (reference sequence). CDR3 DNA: TGTGCCAGCAGTACAGGGAGGGCCCATACAGATACGCAGTATTTT. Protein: CASSTGRAHTDTQYF.

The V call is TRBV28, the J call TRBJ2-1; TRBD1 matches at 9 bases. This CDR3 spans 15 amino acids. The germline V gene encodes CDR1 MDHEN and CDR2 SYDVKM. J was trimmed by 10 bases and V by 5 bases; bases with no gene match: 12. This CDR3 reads CASSLPGQGSGEQFF. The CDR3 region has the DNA TGTGCCAGCAGTCTGCCGGGACAGGGCTCAGGAGAGCAGTTCTTC.

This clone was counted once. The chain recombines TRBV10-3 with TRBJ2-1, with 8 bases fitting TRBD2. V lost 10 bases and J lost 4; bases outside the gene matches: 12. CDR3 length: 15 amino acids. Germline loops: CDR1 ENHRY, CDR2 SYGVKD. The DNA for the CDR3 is TGTGCCAGGGGGGTTTCGGGGGGGGATTACAATGAGCAGTTCTTC. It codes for CARGVSGGDYNEQFF.

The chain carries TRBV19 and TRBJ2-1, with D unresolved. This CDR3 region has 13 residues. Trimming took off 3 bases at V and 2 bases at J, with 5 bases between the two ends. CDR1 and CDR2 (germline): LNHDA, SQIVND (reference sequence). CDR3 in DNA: TGTGCCAGTAGTATTGGCACCTACAATGAGCAGTTCTTC. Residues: CASSIGTYNEQFF.

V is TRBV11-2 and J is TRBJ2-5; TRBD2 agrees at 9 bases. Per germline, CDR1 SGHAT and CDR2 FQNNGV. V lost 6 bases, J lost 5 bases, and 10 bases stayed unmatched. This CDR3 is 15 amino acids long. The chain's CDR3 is CASRGGRAYGETQYF. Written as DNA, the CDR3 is TGTGCCAGCAGGGGCGGGAGGGCCTATGGGGAGACCCAGTACTTC. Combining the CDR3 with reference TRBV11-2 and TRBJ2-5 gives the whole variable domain EAGVAQSPRYKIIEKRQSVAFWCNPISGHATLYWYQQILGQGPKLLIQFQNNGVVDDSQLPKDRFSAERLKGVDSTLKIQPAKLEDSAVYLCASRGGRAYGETQYFGPGTRLLVL.

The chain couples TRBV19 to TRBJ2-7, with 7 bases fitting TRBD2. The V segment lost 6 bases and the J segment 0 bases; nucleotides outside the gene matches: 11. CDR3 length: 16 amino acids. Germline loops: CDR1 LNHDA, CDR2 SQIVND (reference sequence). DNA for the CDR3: TGTGCCAGTAGGAGGACGTGGACGGGAGGCTCCTACGAGCAGTACTTC. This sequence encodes CASRRTWTGGSYEQYF.